Following are 5 T cell receptor beta chains from one sample sequenced in a study of T cells after posttransplantation cyclophosphamide. Sampled 1 year posttransplant, controls received myeloablative marrow transplants, methotrexate and a calcineurin inhibitor. Repertoires were generated with immunoSEQ multiplex PCR, while TCRdb's copy carries only in-frame clones and drops some. The sample holds roughly 23,000 clones, 80% to 90% seen once. The sequencing used PBMCs, collected after an allogeneic stem cell transplant with a calcineurin inhibitor and methotrexate. These receptors originate from a female patient aged 50-59 years who received an allogeneic stem cell transplant from an unrelated donor, was CMV-positive, and had chronic GVHD only. Some T cells may have originated in the graft donor.

V is TRBV2 and J is TRBJ2-2; D not resolved. The V and J ends lost 6 bases and 0 bases respectively, with 8 bases between them. Germline assignment: CDR1 SNHLY and CDR2 FYNNEI. The CDR3 has 14 amino acids. The CDR3 DNA reads as TGTGCCAGCAGCTGGTCAGCGAACACCGGGGAGCTGTTTTTT. This codes for CASSWSANTGELFF.

The V and J genes are TRBV28 and TRBJ2-1, with TRBD2 as a possible D gene (5 bases). The germline V gene encodes CDR1 MDHEN and CDR2 SYDVKM. V was cut by 8 bases and J by 3 bases, with 8 bases left in between. The CDR3 runs 12 residues. The CDR3 nucleotides are TGTGCCAGCGGGAGCCTCTACAATGAGCAGTTCTTC. This gives the protein CASGSLYNEQFF.

The chain carries TRBV14 and TRBJ1-1; 9 bases are shared with TRBD1. Germline CDR1 reads SGHDN; CDR2 reads FVKESK. This CDR3 spans 15 amino acids. Unmatched junction bases numbered 2, after V lost 3 bases and J lost 0 bases. The CDR3 coding sequence is TGTGCCAGCAGCCAGGACAGGGGTATGAACACTGAAGCTTTCTTT. Translated: CASSQDRGMNTEAFF.

This chain joins TRBV6-5 and TRBJ2-2; D possibly corresponds to TRBD1 (6 bases). Germline V lookup: CDR1 MNHEY, CDR2 SVGAGI. Between the trimmed V and J ends, which lost 0 bases and 5 bases, there was a span of 10 bases. This CDR3 contains 15 residues. Here the CDR3 DNA reads TGTGCCAGCAGTTACTCGAACAGGGAAACCGGGGAGCTGTTTTTT. Protein sequence: CASSYSNRETGELFF.

The chain has TRBV29-1 and TRBJ1-3; no reliable D call. V lost 2 bases to trimming and J lost 0 bases, with 5 bases between them. Germline values: CDR1 SQVTM, CDR2 ANQGSEA. This CDR3 comprises 13 residues. CDR3 amino acids: CSVEYSSGNTIYF. Here the CDR3 DNA reads TGCAGCGTTGAATACAGCTCTGGAAACACCATATATTTT.